The 20 T cell receptor beta chains given below trace back to one sample, sequenced in a study of blood T cells in healthy people across ages. For the second PCR, which ran for roughly 6 to 12 cycles, a sample-barcoded 5' primer and a J-beta primer mix were used. TCRdb analysed the 5' RACE reads with MiXCR anew, one entry per CDR3 protein. Of about 1.1 million distinct CDR3 sequences listed, 30% to 40% are singletons. Sequenced material: blood. The origin of the receptors is a man younger than 30 in good health.

This clonotype was observed at least ten times. J is TRBJ1-1 and V is TRBV20-1, with D perhaps matching TRBD1 (5 bases). The CDR3 is made up of 12 amino acids. The germline V and J ends were trimmed by 1 base and 3 bases, with 6 bases remaining between them. Germline V lookup: CDR1 DFQATT, CDR2 SNEGSKA (reference sequence). The CDR3 loop reads CSARVGDTEAFF. CDR3 nucleotides: TGCAGTGCTAGAGTGGGGGACACTGAAGCTTTCTTT.

Concerning this clonotype itself: Sequence at one end of the junction differs from germline and may be a read error. This chain links TRBV5-6 with TRBJ1-1, with D tentatively TRBD1 (5 bases). Per germline, CDR1 SGHDT and CDR2 YYEEEE. The CDR3 has 15 residues. This CDR3 is CASSPEGNLNTEAFF. The CDR3 region has the DNA TGCGCCAGCAGCCCCGAGGGGAACTTGAACACTGAAGCTTTCTTT.

This clonotype was observed at least ten times. This rearrangement joins TRBV6-6 to TRBJ2-1, with a weak D call TRBD2 (6 bases). The CDR3 runs to 13 residues. Between the trimmed V and J ends, which lost 5 bases and 5 bases, there was a span of 10 bases. Germline CDR1 reads MNHNY; CDR2 reads SVGAGI (reference sequence). This chain's CDR3 is CASSRDSDNEQFF. The CDR3 region has the DNA TGTGCCAGCAGTCGGGACTCTGACAATGAGCAGTTCTTC.

The V call is TRBV5-3, the J call TRBJ1-5; D ambiguous. TRBV5-3 is an open reading frame whose function is uncertain. The V end lost 4 bases, the J end lost 0 bases, and 20 bases lay between the germline ends. CDR3 size: 18 residues. The CDR3 is CARSPRRGGEPSNQPQHF. The CDR3 DNA sequence: TGTGCCAGAAGCCCAAGACGGGGAGGAGAACCTAGCAATCAGCCCCAGCATTTT.

This clonotype was found a few times. The V and J genes are TRBV20-1 and TRBJ1-5; D is possibly TRBD1 (5 bases). V was clipped by 2 bases and J by 9 bases, with 11 bases between them. The V gene's germline CDR1 is DFQATT and CDR2 SNEGSKA (reference sequence). The CDR3 covers 12 residues. Written as DNA, the CDR3 is TGCAGTGCTAGACAGGGAGAATGGCCCCAGCATTTT. This encodes CSARQGEWPQHF.

This rearrangement joins TRBV4-1 to TRBJ1-1; no clear D gene. The V end lost 4 bases, the J end lost 10 bases, and 16 bases lay between the germline ends. The length of the CDR3 is 13 residues. In germline, CDR1 is MGHRA, CDR2 YSYEKL. The CDR3 coding sequence is TGCGCCAGCAGCCCCCAGGACCCGGCGACAGCTTTCTTT. Protein: CASSPQDPATAFF.

V and J are TRBV2 and TRBJ2-3, with D possibly being TRBD2 (5 bases). From germline, CDR1 is SNHLY and CDR2 FYNNEI. The V and J ends lost 8 bases and 0 bases respectively, with 12 bases between them. The CDR3 sequence is 14 residues long. This CDR3 reads CASLTGVSTDTQYF. CDR3 DNA: TGTGCCAGCTTGACCGGGGTTAGCACAGATACGCAGTATTTT.

The chain is built from TRBV5-1 and TRBJ2-1; a weak D match, TRBD2 (5 bases). Trimming took off 0 bases at V and 2 bases at J, with 12 bases between the two ends. In germline, CDR1 is SGHRS, CDR2 YFSETQ. The CDR3 is 16 residues long. CDR3 loop: CASSLALPGTYNEQFF. The DNA for the CDR3 is TGCGCCAGCAGCTTGGCCCTTCCGGGGACCTACAATGAGCAGTTCTTC.

The chain links TRBV20-1 to TRBJ2-1; D gene uncertain. V lost 4 bases to trimming and J lost 6 bases, with 10 bases between them. The CDR3 has 12 residues. Germline V gene lookup returns CDR1 DFQATT and CDR2 SNEGSKA (reference sequence). The CDR3 DNA is TGCAGTGCTATCTTACCTAGCAATGAGCAGTTCTTC. It codes for CSAILPSNEQFF.

The rearrangement uses TRBV10-3 and TRBJ2-6, with D possibly called TRBD1 or TRBD2 (5 bases each). The V and J ends lost 6 bases and 0 bases respectively, with 12 bases between them. Germline assignment: CDR1 ENHRY and CDR2 SYGVKD. The CDR3 is 16 residues long. DNA for the CDR3: TGTGCCATCAGCGGGGCCGACTACTCTGGGGCCAACGTCCTGACTTTC. It encodes CAISGADYSGANVLTF.

This clonotype was detected once. This chain links TRBV2 with TRBJ2-1; D might be TRBD2 (7 bases). The V end was cut by 4 bases, the J end by 7 bases, with 17 bases between. The CDR3 extends over 15 amino acids. Germline V lookup: CDR1 SNHLY, CDR2 FYNNEI. CDR3 in DNA: TGTGCCAGCAGTGTTACCTTTAGGGGGGGGAATGAGCAGTTCTTC. It codes for CASSVTFRGGNEQFF.

The CDR3 reads CASSEAGTGEEPQHF. CDR3 DNA: TGTGCCAGCAGTGAAGCGGGGACAGGGGAGGAGCCCCAGCATTTT. This rearrangement joins TRBV6-1 to TRBJ1-5, with 10 positions matching TRBD1. V gave up 0 bases and J gave up 8 bases; unmatched junction bases: 4. CDR1 is MNHNS, CDR2 SASEGT, per germline. The CDR3 has 15 amino acids.

In its sample, this clonotype was seen a few times. The chain joins TRBV7-8 to TRBJ1-4; D might be TRBD1 (6 bases). The CDR3 runs 16 residues. The germline V gene encodes CDR1 SGHVS and CDR2 FQNEAQ. Deletions cut 5 bases from V and 7 bases from J, with 20 bases between. This chain's CDR3 is CASSHRGGVQREKLFF. In DNA, the CDR3 is TGTGCCAGCAGCCATAGGGGGGGGGTCCAGCGTGAAAAACTGTTTTTT. Combining the CDR3 with reference TRBV7-8 and TRBJ1-4 gives the whole variable domain GAGVSQSPRYKVAKRGQDVALRCDPISGHVSLFWYQQALGQGPEFLTYFQNEAQLDKSGLPSDRFFAERPEGSVSTLKIQRTQQEDSAVYLCASSHRGGVQREKLFFGSGTQLSVL.

This clonotype was picked up a small number of times. The J gene is TRBJ2-3, the V gene TRBV24-1; D remains ambiguous. Between the trimmed V and J ends, which lost 5 bases and 2 bases, there was a span of 10 bases. This CDR3 is built from 14 residues. Germline V lookup: CDR1 KGHDR, CDR2 SFDVKD. The CDR3, as DNA: TGTGCCACCAGTGTTGAGTGGGACACAGATACGCAGTATTTT. This codes for CATSVEWDTDTQYF.

The chain is built from TRBV18 and TRBJ1-6; 7 bases fit TRBD1. The germline gives CDR1 KGHSH, CDR2 LQKENI. The CDR3 is 15 residues long. V dropped 6 bases and J dropped 11; count of bases not matched to a gene: 13. The CDR3 region has the DNA TGTGCCAGCTCGTCGACAGGGCTACGGAATCCACCCCTCCACTTT. Translation: CASSSTGLRNPPLHF.

This clonotype has only a few counts. The rearrangement uses TRBV25-1 and TRBJ1-1, with TRBD1 matching 7 bases. This CDR3 is built from 15 residues. V shed 7 bases, J shed 3 bases, and the junction held 11 bases outside the gene matches. Germline loops: CDR1 MGHDK, CDR2 SYGVNS. The CDR3 nucleotides read TGTGCCAGCACTTACGACTCGACAGGGCACACTGAAGCTTTCTTT. Its protein is CASTYDSTGHTEAFF.

This rearrangement joins TRBV4-2 to TRBJ1-5; TRBD1 agrees at 9 bases. Germline V gene data show CDR1 as LGHNA and CDR2 as YNFKEQ. This CDR3 is 16 amino acids long. V lost 3 bases to trimming and J lost 2 bases; unmatched junction nucleotides: 5. The CDR3: CASSQEQGAGNQPQHF. CDR3 DNA sequence: TGTGCCAGCAGCCAGGAACAGGGGGCGGGCAATCAGCCCCAGCATTTT.

A few counts support this clonotype. The J gene is TRBJ1-2, the V gene TRBV7-2; possibly TRBD1 for D (5 bases). The CDR3 is 20 residues long. Germline V CDR1 and CDR2: SGHTA, FQGNSA. V shed 8 bases and J shed 1 base, with 32 bases lying between them. The CDR3 DNA follows: TGTGCCAGCCGCCCGGGGCCATCCAATGATGTAGGCCGTAATAACTATGGCTACACCTTC. This sequence encodes CASRPGPSNDVGRNNYGYTF.

This clonotype has a handful of counts. This rearrangement joins TRBV5-1 to TRBJ2-2; D is uncertain. CDR1 and CDR2 (germline): SGHRS, YFSETQ. V lost 4 bases and J 1 base, leaving 8 bases between the germline ends. The CDR3 is 14 residues long. This chain's CDR3 is CASSRSWNTGELFF. The CDR3 DNA reads as TGCGCCAGCAGCCGTTCGTGGAACACCGGGGAGCTGTTTTTT.

The chain joins TRBV4-1 to TRBJ2-1; 8 bases align to TRBD2. Germline CDR1 and CDR2: MGHRA and YSYEKL. This CDR3 contains 13 residues. J lost 5 bases, V lost 6 bases, and 3 bases had no gene match. CDR3 nucleotides: TGCGCCAGCAGGGAGCGGGAGAACAATGAGCAGTTCTTC. Translated, it gives CASRERENNEQFF.